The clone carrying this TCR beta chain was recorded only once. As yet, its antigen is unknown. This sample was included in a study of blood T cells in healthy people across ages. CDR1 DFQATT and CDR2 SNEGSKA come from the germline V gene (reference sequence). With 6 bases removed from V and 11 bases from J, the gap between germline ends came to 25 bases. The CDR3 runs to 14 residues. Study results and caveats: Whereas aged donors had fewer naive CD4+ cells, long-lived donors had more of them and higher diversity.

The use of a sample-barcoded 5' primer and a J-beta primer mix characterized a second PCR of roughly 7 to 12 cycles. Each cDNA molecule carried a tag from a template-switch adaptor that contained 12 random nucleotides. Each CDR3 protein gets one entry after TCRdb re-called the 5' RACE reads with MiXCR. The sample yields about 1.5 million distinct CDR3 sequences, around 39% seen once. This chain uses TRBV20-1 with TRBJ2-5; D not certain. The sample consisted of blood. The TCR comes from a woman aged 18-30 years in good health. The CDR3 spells CSAGLSASYNEQYF. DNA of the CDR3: TGCAGTGCCGGTTTATCAGCGTCCTACAATGAGCAGTACTTC.